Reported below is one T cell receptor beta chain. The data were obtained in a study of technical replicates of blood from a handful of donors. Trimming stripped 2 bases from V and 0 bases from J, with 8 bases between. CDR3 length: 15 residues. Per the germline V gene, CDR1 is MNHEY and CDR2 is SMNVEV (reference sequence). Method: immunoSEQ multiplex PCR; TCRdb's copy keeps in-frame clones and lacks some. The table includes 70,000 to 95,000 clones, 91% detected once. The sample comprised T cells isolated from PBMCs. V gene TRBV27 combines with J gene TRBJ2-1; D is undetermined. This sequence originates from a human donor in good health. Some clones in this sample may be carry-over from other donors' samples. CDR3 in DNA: TGTGCCAGCAGTTTAATAAAGAGCTCCTACAATGAGCAGTTCTTC. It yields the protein CASSLIKSSYNEQFF.